Below are 22 T cell receptor beta chains sequenced from a single sample in a study of cytomegalovirus exposure and HLA in healthy donors. The PCR contained 60 Vbeta and 13 Jbeta primers. The table came from immunoSEQ multiplex PCR; TCRdb's copy has only in-frame clones and leaves some out. The sample contains approximately 32,000 clones, roughly 88% of which appear only once. The sequenced material came from PBMCs. Source of these receptors: a young woman in good health and CMV-seronegative.

V usage is TRBV11-2 and J usage is TRBJ2-7, with a weak D call TRBD2 (5 bases). The CDR3 consists of 14 residues. Trimming stripped 5 bases from V and 2 bases from J, with 13 bases between. Germline CDR1 and CDR2: SGHAT and FQNNGV. CDR3 sequence: CASSGGQAAYEQYF. CDR3 nucleotide sequence: TGTGCCAGCAGCGGAGGTCAGGCTGCCTACGAGCAGTACTTC.

The chain employs TRBV7-6 and TRBJ2-2; TRBD2 agrees at 10 bases. Germline assignment: CDR1 SGHVS and CDR2 FNYEAQ. The CDR3 loop spans 16 amino acids. After removal of 5 bases from V and 7 bases from J, the junction contained 10 bases not matched to a gene. This CDR3 reads CASSPLAGVAGGELFF. For the CDR3, the DNA is TGTGCCAGCAGCCCCCTAGCGGGAGTGGCCGGCGGGGAGCTGTTTTTT.

The V gene is TRBV4-3, the J gene TRBJ2-7; 11 bases agree with TRBD2. The ends lost 1 base at V and 6 bases at J; junction bases unmatched: 5. CDR3 size: 15 residues. Germline V gene sequence: CDR1 LGHNA, CDR2 YSLEER. CDR3 nucleotide sequence: TGCGCCAGCAGCCAAGCTAGGACTAGCGGGTTCGAGCAGTACTTC. The encoded protein is CASSQARTSGFEQYF.

The chain uses TRBV7-6 and TRBJ1-1; D gene unclear. V shed 1 base and J shed 1 base, with 7 bases lying between them. CDR3 length equals 14 residues. CDR1 and CDR2 from the germline V gene are SGHVS and FNYEAQ. The CDR3 here is CASSLGSTNTEAFF. CDR3 sequence (DNA): TGTGCCAGCAGCTTAGGAAGCACGAACACTGAAGCTTTCTTT. Supplemented by reference TRBV7-6 and TRBJ1-1, the full variable domain reads GAGVSQSPRYKVTKRGQDVALRCDPISGHVSLYWYRQALGQGPEFLTYFNYEAQQDKSGLPNDRFSAERPEGSISTLTIQRTEQRDSAMYRCASSLGSTNTEAFFGQGTRLTVV.

J is TRBJ2-6 and V is TRBV25-1; 7 bases agree with TRBD2. With 1 base clipped from V and 2 bases from J, the junction kept 5 bases outside the gene matches. There are 17 residues in the CDR3. The germline V gene has CDR1 MGHDK and CDR2 SYGVNS. CDR3 amino acids: CASSELGRGAGANVLTF. The CDR3 DNA reads TGTGCCAGCAGTGAATTGGGGAGGGGCGCTGGGGCCAACGTCCTGACTTTC.

This chain links TRBV11-2 with TRBJ2-1; 9 nucleotides match TRBD2. CDR3 length: 16 amino acids. Trimming took 5 bases from V and 2 from J; bases not matched to a gene: 7. Germline loops: CDR1 SGHAT, CDR2 FQNNGV. The CDR3 region is CASSGQRGVTYNEQFF. In DNA form, the CDR3 reads TGTGCCAGCAGCGGCCAGCGGGGGGTCACCTACAATGAGCAGTTCTTC.

The chain is built from TRBV27 and TRBJ2-7; 9 nucleotides line up with TRBD2. The CDR3 contains 15 residues. The ends lost 5 bases at V and 2 bases at J; junction bases unmatched: 7. Germline V CDR1 and CDR2: MNHEY, SMNVEV (reference sequence). CDR3 residues: CASSLIAGEAYEQYF. CDR3 nucleotides: TGTGCCAGCAGTCTCATAGCGGGAGAGGCCTACGAGCAGTACTTC.

The rearrangement links TRBV30 to TRBJ2-7; 7 bases fit TRBD2. Germline V CDR1 and CDR2: GTSNPN, SVGIG (reference sequence). Trimming cost V 2 bases and J 3 bases; bases outside gene matches: 4. This CDR3 spans 13 amino acids. The CDR3 nucleotides read TGTGCCTGGAGTTGGGGGGGAAGCTACGAGCAGTACTTC. This encodes CAWSWGGSYEQYF.

This chain connects TRBV6-6 to TRBJ2-5; 7 bases align to TRBD1. The end of the DNA fits TRBJ2-7 better, so the J call may be wrong. The CDR3 consists of 14 residues. Germline CDR1 MNHNY, CDR2 SVGAGI (reference sequence). CDR3 loop: CASIKQGFLAEQYF. In DNA, the CDR3 is TGTGCCAGCATTAAACAGGGGTTTCTAGCCGAGCAGTACTTC.

The rearrangement links TRBV7-2 to TRBJ1-3; TRBD1 agrees at 9 bases. With 8 bases clipped from V and 7 bases from J, the junction kept 21 bases outside the gene matches. The CDR3 contains 18 residues. Germline V CDR1 and CDR2: SGHTA, FQGNSA. CDR3 DNA sequence: TGTGCCAGCTCCCAGAGCCTGTTACGAGGGACAGGGTTGAACACCATATATTTT. Protein sequence: CASSQSLLRGTGLNTIYF.

This chain uses TRBV11-2 with TRBJ1-3; a weak D match, TRBD1 (6 bases). Germline loops: CDR1 SGHAT, CDR2 FQNNGV. Trimming took off 6 bases at V and 3 bases at J, with 15 bases between the two ends. The CDR3 is 15 amino acids. The CDR3 sequence is CASSLIQGGGNTIYF. In DNA form, the CDR3 reads TGTGCCAGCAGTTTAATACAGGGTGGTGGAAACACCATATATTTT.

Written as DNA, the CDR3 is TGTGCCAGTAGTATATCCAGAAATAACTATGGCTACACCTTC. It codes for CASSISRNNYGYTF. The chain uses TRBV19 and TRBJ1-2; D not resolved. Trimming shortened V by 2 bases and J by 1 base, and 8 bases separated the two germline ends. This CDR3 region has 14 residues. In germline, CDR1 is LNHDA, CDR2 SQIVND (reference sequence).

The chain recombines TRBV19 with TRBJ2-2, with 12 bases matching TRBD2. The CDR3 contains 17 residues. Germline V gives CDR1 LNHDA, CDR2 SQIVND (reference sequence). V shed 5 bases, J shed 2 bases, and the junction held 6 bases outside the gene matches. Here the CDR3 DNA reads TGTGCCAGTAGTTTCGGACTAGCGGGACTTAACACCGGGGAGCTGTTTTTT. Translating it yields CASSFGLAGLNTGELFF.

The J gene is TRBJ2-3, the V gene TRBV2, with 9 bases aligning to TRBD2. CDR1 is SNHLY, CDR2 FYNNEI, per germline. The CDR3 runs to 18 residues. V trimming: 3 bases; J trimming: 4 bases; junction bases outside the gene matches: 14. The CDR3 sequence is CASSEASGVPISPDTQYF. The CDR3 bases are TGTGCCAGCAGTGAGGCTAGCGGGGTGCCGATCAGCCCAGATACGCAGTATTTT.

The rearrangement uses TRBV9 and TRBJ2-7; a possible D gene is TRBD2 (6 bases). The length of the CDR3 is 15 residues. The V gene's germline CDR1 is SGDLS and CDR2 YYNGEE. The V and J ends lost 3 bases and 1 base respectively, with 14 bases between them. CDR3 coding DNA: TGTGCCAGCAGCGCAACGGGACTGCCGTCCTACGAGCAGTACTTC. Its translation is CASSATGLPSYEQYF.

The V call is TRBV11-3, the J call TRBJ1-3, with 7 bases fitting TRBD1. Trimming cost V 5 bases and J 2 bases; bases outside gene matches: 3. Germline lookup yields CDR1 SGHNT and CDR2 YENEEA. The CDR3 consists of 14 residues. The CDR3 here is CASSRTGAGNTIYF. Here the CDR3 DNA reads TGTGCCAGCAGCAGAACAGGGGCTGGAAACACCATATATTTT.

This chain joins TRBV2 and TRBJ1-2, with a tentative D call TRBD1 (5 bases). Trimming removed 4 bases at V and 5 bases at J, with 23 bases between. The CDR3 has 17 amino acids. CDR1 is SNHLY, CDR2 FYNNEI, per germline. The CDR3 reads CASSGPELLRGGYGYTF. Written as DNA, the CDR3 is TGTGCCAGCAGTGGACCCGAACTTCTTCGTGGGGGGTATGGCTACACCTTC.

The chain joins TRBV5-6 to TRBJ2-5, with D possibly TRBD1 on 5 matching bases. Deletions cut 4 bases from V and 0 bases from J, with 10 bases between. There are 14 residues in the CDR3. Germline values: CDR1 SGHDT, CDR2 YYEEEE. CDR3 sequence (DNA): TGTGCCAGCAGCATCCGACAGAACCAAGAGACCCAGTACTTC. The encoded protein is CASSIRQNQETQYF.

This chain connects TRBV27 to TRBJ1-2; D gene ambiguous. CDR1 MNHEY and CDR2 SMNVEV come from the germline V gene (reference sequence). The CDR3 totals 13 residues. Trimming pared 3 bases from V and 0 bases from J, leaving 5 bases between. The CDR3 nucleotides read TGTGCCAGCAGTTTTTTAGCTAACTATGGCTACACCTTC. This codes for CASSFLANYGYTF.

The chain links TRBV29-1 to TRBJ1-6; 12 bases fit TRBD1. The CDR3 has 17 amino acids. The ends lost 4 bases at V and 2 bases at J; junction bases unmatched: 6. The V gene's germline CDR1 is SQVTM and CDR2 ANQGSEA. The CDR3 loop reads CSVGGDRGQPYNSPLHF. CDR3 nucleotide sequence: TGCAGCGTTGGGGGGGACAGGGGGCAACCCTATAATTCACCCCTCCACTTT.

The chain recombines TRBV6-1 with TRBJ2-7; possibly TRBD1 for D (5 bases). Germline lookup yields CDR1 MNHNS and CDR2 SASEGT. This CDR3 contains 12 residues. Trimming cost V 8 bases and J 5 bases, with 13 bases left between them. In DNA, the CDR3 is TGTGCCAGCCAGGGTGATTCCAACGAGCAGTACTTC. Protein: CASQGDSNEQYF.

DNA of the CDR3: TGTGCCAGCAGCAAAGAGACAGGGAGCACCTACGAGCAGTACTTC. Translating gives CASSKETGSTYEQYF. The chain uses TRBV11-3 and TRBJ2-7; the match to TRBD1 covers 7 bases. CDR1 and CDR2 (germline): SGHNT, YENEEA. With 5 bases clipped from V and 2 bases from J, the junction kept 9 bases outside the gene matches. The CDR3 covers 15 residues.